These T cell receptor beta chains were read from a single sample in a study of T-cell reconstitution after alpha-beta-depleted transplantation in children. One entry per CDR3 protein, called by TCRdb with MiXCR from the PCR reads. Of approximately 630,000 distinct CDR3 sequences listed, 13% are singletons. Sequenced material: PBMCs, taken before TCRalphabeta/CD19-depleted stem cell transplant. Receptors originate from a girl aged 2 to 9 with congenital amegakaryocytic thrombocytopenia, due to receive a stem cell transplant. The CDR3 runs from the conserved cysteine through the conserved F or W. A D gene is named only where the DNA matches it firmly. Clone size is given for some rows only: seen once, a few or many times, or a class if the clone is expanded.

clone_size	d_call	v_call	j_call	cdr3_nt	cdr3_aa
.	.	TRBV28	TRBJ1-3	TGTGCCAGCAGTTCCGGACAGCTTAACTCTGGAAACACCATATATTTT	CASSSGQLNSGNTIYF
many	.	TRBV5-1	TRBJ1-1	TGCGCCAGCAGCTCTGGACCCATGAACACTGAAGCTTTCTTT	CASSSGPMNTEAFF
.	.	TRBV20-1	TRBJ1-1	TGCAGTGCTAGCGGACCGATTATGAACACTGAAGCTTTCTTT	CSASGPIMNTEAFF
.	TRBD1	TRBV29-1	TRBJ2-4	TGCAGCGTGGAAGGGGGCACAGACATTCAGTACTTC	CSVEGGTDIQYF
many	TRBD1	TRBV3-1	TRBJ1-5	TGTGCCAGCAGCCAAGCCGGGACAGGGAGTCAGCCCCAGCATTTT	CASSQAGTGSQPQHF
few	TRBD2	TRBV7-9	TRBJ2-1	TGTGCCAGCAGCTGGGGGGGACTAGAGGCCTACAATGAGCAGTTCTTC	CASSWGGLEAYNEQFF
many	.	TRBV20-1	TRBJ2-1	TGCAGTGCGGAAGGACTTTACAATGAGCAGTTCTTC	CSAEGLYNEQFF
many	TRBD1	TRBV6-1	TRBJ2-7	TGTGCCAGCAGTGAGATGGGACAGGCATCCTACGAGCAGTACTTC	CASSEMGQASYEQYF
few	TRBD1	TRBV4-1	TRBJ2-7	TGCGCCAGCAGCGAAGGGACAGCTACCGAGCAGTACTTC	CASSEGTATEQYF
many	TRBD1	TRBV12-3/TRBV12-4	TRBJ2-7	TGTGCCAGCAGCATCCCGGGACAGCTCTACGAGCAGTACTTC	CASSIPGQLYEQYF
many	TRBD1	TRBV12-5	TRBJ2-7	TGTGCTAGTGGTTTAGGACAGGACTCCTACGAGCAGTACTTC	CASGLGQDSYEQYF
.	TRBD2	TRBV11-2	TRBJ2-7	TGTGCCAGCAGCTCACTAGCGGGAGCGGGTGAGCAGTACTTC	CASSSLAGAGEQYF
many	.	TRBV20-1	TRBJ1-2	TGCAGTGCGGCCCCCCGCAGCTATGGCTACACCTTC	CSAAPRSYGYTF
many	.	TRBV10-2	TRBJ2-7	TGCGCCAGCAGCGGCTCATCGACCTACGAGCAGTACTTC	CASSGSSTYEQYF
few	TRBD2	TRBV5-1	TRBJ2-1	TGCGCCAGCAGCTTATGGCTAGCGGACAATGAGCAGTTCTTC	CASSLWLADNEQFF
many	TRBD2	TRBV3-1	TRBJ2-3	TGTGCCAGCAGCCAGGGCTTAGCGGGACTCCTGAGAAACACAGATACGCAGTATTTT	CASSQGLAGLLRNTDTQYF
few	TRBD2	TRBV6-2/TRBV6-3	TRBJ2-1	TGTGCCAGCAGTTACTCGGGGGAGGGGTACAATGAGCAGTTCTTC	CASSYSGEGYNEQFF
many	.	TRBV24-1	TRBJ2-2	TGTGCCACCAGTGACCATGGAGGGACCGGGGAGCTGTTTTTT	CATSDHGGTGELFF
few	.	TRBV20-1	TRBJ1-4	TGCAGTGCTAGGCGTGGGGGGGAAAAACTGTTTTTT	CSARRGGEKLFF
many	TRBD1	TRBV7-8	TRBJ2-6	TGTGCCAGCAGCATAGTGACAGGGACTGGGGCCAACGTCCTGACTTTC	CASSIVTGTGANVLTF
many	.	TRBV7-9	TRBJ2-3	TGTGCCAGCAGCTTAGGCGGTAGCTTGACAGATACGCAGTATTTT	CASSLGGSLTDTQYF
many	.	TRBV20-1	TRBJ1-5	TGCAGTGCATACGCCGGGACAAGTGGTTCCAATCAGCCCCAGCATTTT	CSAYAGTSGSNQPQHF
many	.	TRBV5-1	TRBJ2-1	TGCGCCAGCAGCTTGGTTAGGGTCGGGAATGAGCAGTTCTTC	CASSLVRVGNEQFF
many	TRBD2	TRBV5-1	TRBJ2-1	TGCGCCAGCAGCTTGCGGTCTCTAGCGGGAGTCTTGGCGGATGAGCAGTTCTTC	CASSLRSLAGVLADEQFF
.	.	TRBV12-5	TRBJ2-2	TGTGCTAGTGGTTTGGCAGTGGGGGCGAACACCGGGGAGCTGTTTTTT	CASGLAVGANTGELFF
many	TRBD1	TRBV20-1	TRBJ1-4	TGCAGTGCCCCCACCAGGACAGGACATGAGAAAAATAATGAAAAACTGTTTTTT	CSAPTRTGHEKNNEKLFF
many	.	TRBV5-1	TRBJ2-1	TGCGCCAGCAGCACATCCGGGTTCATAGGAGGCAATGAGCAGTTCTTC	CASSTSGFIGGNEQFF
few	TRBD1	TRBV5-1	TRBJ2-7	TGCGCCAGCAGCTCGTCCCCGGTGGGACAGGGTATACACGAGCAGTACTTC	CASSSSPVGQGIHEQYF
.	.	TRBV4-1	TRBJ2-1	TGCGCCAACAGCCCAGACCTGGGTGAGCAGTTCTTC	CANSPDLGEQFF
few	.	TRBV29-1	TRBJ1-2	TGCAGCACCAGCGAGGGGTATGGCTACACCTTC	CSTSEGYGYTF
.	.	TRBV7-9	TRBJ2-1	TGTGCCAGCAGGGTTCTTACGGGAGTCCTGGGGAATGAGCAGTTCTTC	CASRVLTGVLGNEQFF
many	.	TRBV7-9	TRBJ2-2	TGTGCCAGCAGTTTTTTGAGCACCGGGGAGCTGTTTTTT	CASSFLSTGELFF
many	.	TRBV20-1	TRBJ2-6	TGCAGTGCTAGAGATTTTGCTAGCGCAAATGGGGCCAACGTCCTGACTTTC	CSARDFASANGANVLTF
.	.	TRBV12-3/TRBV12-4	TRBJ2-5	TGTGCCAGCTGCCCCGGGCGTCGGGCCCAGTACTTC	CASCPGRRAQYF
few	TRBD2	TRBV5-1	TRBJ2-1	TGCGCCAGCAGCAGCGGGACTTCCTGGAATGAGCAGTTCTTC	CASSSGTSWNEQFF
.	.	TRBV18	TRBJ2-1	TGTGCCAGCTCACCACCGACAAAAGGGGCCTACAATGAGCAGTTCTTC	CASSPPTKGAYNEQFF
many	.	TRBV20-1	TRBJ2-3	TGCAGTGCTAGAGATGAAAGATTAGCGCAGTATTTT	CSARDERLAQYF
few	.	TRBV20-1	TRBJ2-7	TGCAGCGTAAGTGCACTCAACCACGAGCAGTACTTC	CSVSALNHEQYF
.	.	TRBV18	TRBJ2-2	TGTGCCAGCTCACCATTCTTGGACAAGAACACCGGGGAGCTGTTTTTT	CASSPFLDKNTGELFF
.	.	TRBV3-1	TRBJ2-2	TGTGCCAGCAGCTCACGCCGGGTGGGCACCGGGGAGCTGTTTTTT	CASSSRRVGTGELFF
many	TRBD2	TRBV20-1	TRBJ2-7	TGCAGTGCCGGGAATATCCAACCCGGGACTAGAGCTTACGAGCAGTACTTC	CSAGNIQPGTRAYEQYF
many	.	TRBV12-3/TRBV12-4	TRBJ2-5	TGTGCCAGCAGTTTTGGGGCAAGGGAGACCCAGTACTTC	CASSFGARETQYF
.	.	TRBV5-5	TRBJ2-7	TGTGCCAGCAGCTTGGATCCGACAGGGAGGTCCTACGAGCAGTACTTC	CASSLDPTGRSYEQYF
many	.	TRBV5-1	TRBJ2-3	TGCGCCAGCAGCCCCAAGACAGTTTTCGCAGATACGCAGTATTTT	CASSPKTVFADTQYF
.	.	TRBV18	TRBJ1-1	TGTGCCAGCTCGGCCACTCAGGGCCTGGGCACTGAAGCTTTCTTT	CASSATQGLGTEAFF
many	.	TRBV15	TRBJ1-6	TGTGCCACCAGCAGAGACACAGTGATCTATAATTCACCCCTCCACTTT	CATSRDTVIYNSPLHF
few	.	TRBV30	TRBJ1-2	TGTGCCTGGAGTGGGGGCGCGGACTATGGCTACACCTTC	CAWSGGADYGYTF
many	TRBD2	TRBV20-1	TRBJ2-7	TGCAGTGCTCATGCTAGCGGACCGTCCTACGAGCAGTACTTC	CSAHASGPSYEQYF
many	.	TRBV27	TRBJ2-7	TGTGCCAGCAGTTTAAAACGATCCTACGAGCAGTACTTC	CASSLKRSYEQYF
many	.	TRBV4-1	TRBJ1-5	TGCGCCAGCAGCCAACCTTCAGGCAATCAGCCCCAGCATTTT	CASSQPSGNQPQHF
few	.	TRBV27	TRBJ2-7	TGTGCCAGCAGCCCCGTGGGAGCCTCTCCTTACGAGCAGTACTTC	CASSPVGASPYEQYF
many	TRBD1	TRBV10-3	TRBJ2-2	TGTGCCATCAGTGACGCCGGGACAGGAGGTTTGATCGGGGAGCTGTTTTTT	CAISDAGTGGLIGELFF
few	TRBD2	TRBV18	TRBJ2-1	TGTGCCAGCTCACCACCGGCTAGCGGGGCGAATGAGCAGTTCTTC	CASSPPASGANEQFF
.	TRBD2	TRBV7-2	TRBJ2-7	TGTGCCAGCAGCTTAAAAGTTGGGACTAGCGGGAGTTTGTACTTC	CASSLKVGTSGSLYF
few	TRBD1	TRBV20-1	TRBJ2-7	TGCAGTGCTAGAAGGACAGGGGCAGAGGACGAGCAGTACTTC	CSARRTGAEDEQYF
many	.	TRBV5-5	TRBJ1-2	TGTGCCAGCAGCTTGGGGGAGAACTATGGCTACACCTTC	CASSLGENYGYTF
.	TRBD1	TRBV7-6	TRBJ2-7	TGTGCCAGCAGCGATATTGGACAGGGGGAGCAGTACTTC	CASSDIGQGEQYF